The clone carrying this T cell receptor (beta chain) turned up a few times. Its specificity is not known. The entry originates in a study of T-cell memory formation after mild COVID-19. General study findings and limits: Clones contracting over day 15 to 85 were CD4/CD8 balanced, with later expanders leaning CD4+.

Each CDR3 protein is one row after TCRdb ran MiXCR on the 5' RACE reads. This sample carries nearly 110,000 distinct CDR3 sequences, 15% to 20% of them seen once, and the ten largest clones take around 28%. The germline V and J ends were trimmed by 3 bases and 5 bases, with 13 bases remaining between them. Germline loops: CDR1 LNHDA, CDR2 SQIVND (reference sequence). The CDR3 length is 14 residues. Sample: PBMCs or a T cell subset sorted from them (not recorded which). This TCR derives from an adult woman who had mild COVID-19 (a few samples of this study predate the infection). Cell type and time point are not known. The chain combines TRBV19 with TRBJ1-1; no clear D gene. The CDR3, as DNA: TGTGCCAGTAGTATCGACGCGATGAGGACTGAAGCTTTCTTT. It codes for CASSIDAMRTEAFF.